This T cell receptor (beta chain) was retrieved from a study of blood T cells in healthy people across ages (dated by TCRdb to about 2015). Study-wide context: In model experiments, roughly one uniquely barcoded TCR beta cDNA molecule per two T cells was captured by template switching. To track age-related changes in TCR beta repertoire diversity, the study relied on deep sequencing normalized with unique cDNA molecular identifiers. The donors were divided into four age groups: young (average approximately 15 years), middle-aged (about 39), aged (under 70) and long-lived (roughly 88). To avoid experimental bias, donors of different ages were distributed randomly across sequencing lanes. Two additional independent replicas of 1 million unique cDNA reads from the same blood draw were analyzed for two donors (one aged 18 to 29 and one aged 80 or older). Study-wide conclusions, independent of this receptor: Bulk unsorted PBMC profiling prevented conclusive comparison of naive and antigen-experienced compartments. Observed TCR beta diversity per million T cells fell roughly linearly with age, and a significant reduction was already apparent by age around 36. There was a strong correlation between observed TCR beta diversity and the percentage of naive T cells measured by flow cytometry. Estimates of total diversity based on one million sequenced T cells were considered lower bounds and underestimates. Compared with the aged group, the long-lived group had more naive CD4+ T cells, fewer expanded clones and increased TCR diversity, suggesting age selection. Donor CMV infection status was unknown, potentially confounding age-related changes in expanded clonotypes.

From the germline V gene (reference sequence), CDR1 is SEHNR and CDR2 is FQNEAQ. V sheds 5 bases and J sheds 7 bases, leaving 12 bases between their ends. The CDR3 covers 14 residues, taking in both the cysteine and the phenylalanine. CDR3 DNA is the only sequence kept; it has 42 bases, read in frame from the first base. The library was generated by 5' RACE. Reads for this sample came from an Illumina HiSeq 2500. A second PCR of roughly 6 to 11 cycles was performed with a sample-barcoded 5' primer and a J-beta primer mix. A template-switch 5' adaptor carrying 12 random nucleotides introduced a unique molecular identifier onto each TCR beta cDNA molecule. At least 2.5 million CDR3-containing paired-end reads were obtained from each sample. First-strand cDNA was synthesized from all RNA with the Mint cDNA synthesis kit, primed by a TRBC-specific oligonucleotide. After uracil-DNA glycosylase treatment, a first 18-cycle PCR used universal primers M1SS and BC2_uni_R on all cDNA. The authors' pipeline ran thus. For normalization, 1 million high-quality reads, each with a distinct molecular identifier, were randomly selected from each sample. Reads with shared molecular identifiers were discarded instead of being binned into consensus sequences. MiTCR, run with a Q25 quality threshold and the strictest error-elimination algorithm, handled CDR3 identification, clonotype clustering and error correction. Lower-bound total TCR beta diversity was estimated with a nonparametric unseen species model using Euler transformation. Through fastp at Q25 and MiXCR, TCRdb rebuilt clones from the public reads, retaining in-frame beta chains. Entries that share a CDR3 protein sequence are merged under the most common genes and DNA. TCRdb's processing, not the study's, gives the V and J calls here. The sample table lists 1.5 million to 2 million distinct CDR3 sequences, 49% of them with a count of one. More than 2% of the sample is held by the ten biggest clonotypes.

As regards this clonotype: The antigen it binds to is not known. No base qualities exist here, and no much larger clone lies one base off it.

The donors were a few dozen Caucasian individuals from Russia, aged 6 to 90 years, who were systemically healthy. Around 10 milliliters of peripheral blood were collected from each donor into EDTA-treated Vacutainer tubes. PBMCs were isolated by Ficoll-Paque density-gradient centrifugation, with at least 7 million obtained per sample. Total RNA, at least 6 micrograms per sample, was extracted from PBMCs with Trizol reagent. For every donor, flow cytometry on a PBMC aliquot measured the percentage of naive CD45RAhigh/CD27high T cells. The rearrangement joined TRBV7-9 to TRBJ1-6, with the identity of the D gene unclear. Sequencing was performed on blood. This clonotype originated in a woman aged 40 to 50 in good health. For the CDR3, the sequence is CASSQFLGNSPLHF. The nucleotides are TGTGCCAGCAGCCAATTCCTGGGGAATTCACCCCTCCACTTT.